This is a list of T cell receptor beta chains from one sample in a study of shared clonotypes between healthy human individuals. Clones were sequenced by immunoSEQ multiplex PCR, and TCRdb holds only the in-frame ones, with some missing. The sample has under 2,500,000 clones; 90% to 96% are singletons. Material for sequencing was naive CD4+ T cells sorted from blood. The origin of the receptors is a man between 18 and 29 years old in good health. CDR3s include the opening cysteine and the closing phenylalanine or tryptophan. Each record gives: J gene, V gene, D gene, clone size, CDR3 protein, CDR3 DNA. A D gene is named only where the DNA matches it firmly. Clone size, where shown, is once, few, many, or a class for clones that have expanded.

TRBJ1-2 TRBV28 - - CASSLLVSNYGYTF TGTGCCAGCAGTTTATTGGTCAGTAACTATGGCTACACCTTC
TRBJ1-2 TRBV6-1 - - CASSEPGASGYTF TGTGCCAGCAGTGAACCGGGGGCGAGTGGCTACACCTTC
TRBJ1-1 TRBV29-1 - - CSVEAGLNTEAFF TGCAGCGTTGAGGCAGGTTTGAACACTGAAGCTTTCTTT
TRBJ2-5 TRBV6-5 - - CASRSVANQETQYF TGTGCCAGCAGATCCGTAGCGAACCAAGAGACCCAGTACTTC
TRBJ1-5 TRBV2 - - CASSESQGGWQPQHF TGTGCCAGCAGTGAATCCCAGGGAGGGTGGCAGCCCCAGCATTTT
TRBJ1-5 TRBV28 - - CASVPREGKSNQPQHF TGTGCCAGCGTCCCACGCGAGGGGAAAAGCAATCAGCCCCAGCATTTT
TRBJ1-2 TRBV6-5 - - CASSYNGVNYGYTF TGTGCCAGCAGTTACAACGGGGTTAACTATGGCTACACCTTC
TRBJ2-5 TRBV30 TRBD1 - CAWGQGAEETQYF TGTGCCTGGGGACAGGGGGCAGAAGAGACCCAGTACTTC
TRBJ1-1 TRBV11-3 - - CASSLEGGEAFF TGTGCCAGCAGCTTAGAAGGCGGTGAAGCTTTCTTT
TRBJ1-3 TRBV2 - - CASRPRTDQNTIYF TGTGCCAGCAGACCAAGGACAGACCAAAACACCATATATTTT
TRBJ2-2 TRBV5-4 TRBD2 - CASSLPGLAVAGELFF TGTGCCAGCAGCCTTCCGGGACTAGCGGTCGCCGGGGAGCTGTTTTTT
TRBJ2-7 TRBV28 TRBD1 - CASSFPGQVKYEQYF TGTGCCAGCAGTTTCCCGGGACAGGTAAAGTACGAGCAGTACTTC
TRBJ2-7 TRBV6-1 TRBD2 - CASVSTSGGYEQYF TGTGCCAGCGTGAGTACTAGCGGGGGGTACGAGCAGTACTTC
TRBJ2-7 TRBV11-2 TRBD1 - CASSGTGGNYEQYF TGTGCCAGCAGTGGGACAGGCGGTAATTACGAGCAGTACTTC
TRBJ2-7 TRBV2 - - CASKVQSEQYF TGTGCCAGCAAGGTCCAGTCCGAGCAGTACTTC
TRBJ1-4 TRBV7-9 TRBD1 - CASSPWTGWNEKPFF TGTGCCAGCAGCCCCTGGACAGGGTGGAATGAAAAACCGTTTTTT
TRBJ1-1 TRBV10-2 - once CASSDPGYGTEAFF TGCGCCAGCAGTGATCCGGGTTACGGCACTGAAGCTTTCTTT
TRBJ2-3 TRBV5-1 - - CASSLGSSTDTQYF TGCGCCAGCAGCTTGGGAAGCAGCACAGATACGCAGTATTTT
TRBJ2-7 TRBV25-1 TRBD1 - CASSEVVERTGGHYEQYF TGTGCCAGCAGTGAAGTTGTGGAAAGGACAGGGGGACACTACGAGCAGTACTTC
TRBJ2-5 TRBV6-5 TRBD1 - CASSNKGGRSETQYF TGTGCCAGCAGTAATAAAGGGGGCCGATCAGAGACCCAGTACTTC
TRBJ1-1 TRBV5-1 - - CASSLGGVGPMSAFF TGCGCCAGCAGCTTGGGCGGAGTTGGCCCCATGAGTGCTTTCTTT
TRBJ1-5 TRBV5-4 - few CASSLDGGVQPQHF TGTGCCAGCAGCTTGGACGGGGGCGTTCAGCCCCAGCATTTT
TRBJ1-5 TRBV30 TRBD1 - CAWTGGPNQPQHF TGTGCCTGGACAGGGGGGCCGAATCAGCCCCAGCATTTT
TRBJ1-6 TRBV28 - - CASSSAGLNSPLHF TGTGCCAGCAGTTCGGCAGGACTGAATTCACCCCTCCACTTT
TRBJ1-5 TRBV30 - - CAWSVLGSNQPQHF TGTGCCTGGAGTGTACTCGGTAGCAATCAGCCCCAGCATTTT
TRBJ2-5 TRBV4-3 TRBD1 - CASSQGQGAWETQYF TGCGCCAGCAGCCAAGGACAGGGGGCTTGGGAGACCCAGTACTTC
TRBJ1-1 TRBV11-3 TRBD1 - CASSLQGAGEAFF TGTGCCAGCAGCTTACAGGGGGCTGGTGAAGCTTTCTTT
TRBJ1-2 TRBV7-3 TRBD1 - CASSLRDSQGYTF TGTGCCAGCAGCTTAAGGGACAGTCAAGGCTACACCTTC
TRBJ1-2 TRBV27 TRBD1 - CASRPQGAQNYGYTF TGTGCCAGCAGGCCGCAGGGGGCTCAGAACTATGGCTACACCTTC
TRBJ1-2 TRBV27 - - CASREGGNYGYTF TGTGCCAGCAGGGAAGGGGGGAACTATGGCTACACCTTC
TRBJ1-2 TRBV30 - - CAWSVNSNYGYTF TGTGCCTGGAGTGTAAACAGCAACTATGGCTACACCTTC
TRBJ2-2 TRBV5-1 - once CASSFTPKGTGELFF TGCGCCAGCAGCTTTACTCCCAAAGGCACCGGGGAGCTGTTTTTT
TRBJ2-1 TRBV4-3 TRBD2 - CASSQDPFRPYGGRAGEQFF TGCGCCAGCAGCCAAGACCCCTTTCGTCCATATGGCGGGAGGGCCGGTGAGCAGTTCTTC
TRBJ1-1 TRBV11-2 - - CASSLGGGKGPEAFF TGTGCCAGCAGCTTAGGTGGGGGGAAGGGGCCTGAAGCTTTCTTT
TRBJ2-1 TRBV11-3 - - CASSSGDFRNEQFF TGTGCCAGCAGCTCCGGGGATTTCAGGAATGAGCAGTTCTTC
TRBJ2-7 TRBV29-1 TRBD2 - CSVGLAATYEQYF TGCAGCGTTGGACTAGCGGCAACCTACGAGCAGTACTTC
TRBJ2-1 TRBV29-1 TRBD1 - CSVDRGEQFF TGCAGCGTGGACAGGGGCGAGCAGTTCTTC
TRBJ1-5 TRBV7-2 - - CASSRSGDQPQHF TGTGCCAGCAGCCGCTCGGGAGATCAGCCCCAGCATTTT
TRBJ2-3 TRBV4-3 - - CASSQDTTGDTQYF TGCGCCAGCAGCCAAGACACTACTGGGGATACGCAGTATTTT
TRBJ2-5 TRBV7-9 - - CASSFSTSGGETQYF TGTGCCAGCAGCTTTTCTACCTCTGGGGGGGAGACCCAGTACTTC
TRBJ2-7 TRBV27 - - CASSQFGQLPYEQYF TGTGCCAGCAGTCAATTTGGACAGCTCCCCTACGAGCAGTACTTC
TRBJ2-7 TRBV6-5 - - CASSRGHLYEQYF TGTGCCAGCAGTCGAGGACATCTTTACGAGCAGTACTTC
TRBJ2-1 TRBV4-3 TRBD2 - CASSQVGTRSEQFF TGCGCCAGCAGCCAGGTTGGGACTAGATCTGAGCAGTTCTTC
TRBJ2-3 TRBV11-1 - - CASSLGGTDTQYF TGTGCCAGCAGCTTAGGTGGCACAGATACGCAGTATTTT
TRBJ2-7 TRBV29-1 - - CSVEGRTYEQYF TGCAGCGTTGAGGGACGGACCTACGAGCAGTACTTC
TRBJ1-2 TRBV7-2 TRBD1 - CASSQGQNYGYTF TGTGCCAGCAGCCAGGGACAGAACTATGGCTACACCTTC
TRBJ1-5 TRBV7-8 - - CASRRGTGAQTGNQPQHF TGTGCCAGCAGGCGCGGGACTGGGGCCCAAACGGGCAATCAGCCCCAGCATTTT
TRBJ1-2 TRBV5-6 - - CASSPGKGKGHYGYTF TGTGCCAGCAGCCCTGGAAAGGGGAAGGGGCACTATGGCTACACCTTC
TRBJ2-1 TRBV5-8 - - CASSLTNEQFF TGTGCCAGCAGTTTAACCAATGAGCAGTTCTTC
TRBJ2-1 TRBV20-1 - - CSASIGEQFF TGCAGTGCTAGCATCGGTGAGCAGTTCTTC
TRBJ2-1 TRBV6-5 TRBD2 - CASSYSGRGSHNEQFF TGTGCCAGCAGTTACTCGGGGAGGGGTTCGCACAATGAGCAGTTCTTC
TRBJ2-7 TRBV27 - once CASTGPSYEQYF TGTGCCAGCACCGGGCCCTCCTACGAGCAGTACTTC
TRBJ2-1 TRBV6-1 - - CASGGGVSYNEQFF TGTGCCAGTGGAGGGGGAGTGTCCTACAATGAGCAGTTCTTC
TRBJ1-4 TRBV5-1 - - CASSRGKNEKLFF TGCGCCAGCAGTCGGGGGAAGAATGAAAAACTGTTTTTT
TRBJ2-2 TRBV5-1 - - CASSLAGEANTGELFF TGCGCCAGCAGCTTGGCAGGGGAAGCGAACACCGGGGAGCTGTTTTTT
TRBJ1-6 TRBV6-1 - - CASSSFLDSPLHF TGTGCCAGCAGTAGTTTCTTGGATTCACCCCTCCACTTT